This T cell receptor beta chain comes out of a study of glioma-infiltrating T cells. Study summary: Glioblastomas were WHO grade IV, sampled at first diagnosis; low-grade were grade II. Dexamethasone exposure before glioma surgery was limited to six or fewer days.

Broader study findings: Tissue-blood divergence was below expectation in non-neoplastic patients, above in gliomas. Shared blood CDR3 signature motifs marked patients with low tissue-blood divergence.

Notes on this clonotype: Its target is unknown.

CDR3 length: 16 residues. Trimming pared 5 bases from V and 1 base from J, leaving 16 bases between. The V gene's germline CDR1 is MGHRA and CDR2 YSYEKL. Using RNA template, CDR3s of TCR alpha and beta were amplified with iRepertoire arm-PCR. Using its own MiXCR run on the multiplex PCR reads, TCRdb lists one record per CDR3 protein. This sample carries more than 350,000 distinct CDR3 sequences, 41% of them seen once, and the ten largest clones take around 12%. This TCR was sampled from a human donor with low-grade glioma or glioblastoma, undergoing nonglioma brain surgery, or in good health (not recorded which). V usage is TRBV4-1 and J usage is TRBJ2-3, with D tentatively TRBD2 (6 bases). Sequenced: glioma tissue, nonneoplastic brain tissue, or PBMCs (not recorded which). The chain's CDR3 is CASSAQGSGRTDTQYF. CDR3 sequence (DNA): TGCGCCAGCAGCGCGCAGGGCAGCGGGCGCACAGATACGCAGTATTTT.